Listed below are T cell receptor beta chains from one sample, sequenced in a study of cytomegalovirus exposure and HLA in healthy donors. Clones were sequenced by immunoSEQ multiplex PCR, and TCRdb holds only the in-frame ones, with some missing. The sample gives about 170,000 clones, 85% of which show up once; 1% is in the top ten. Input material: PBMCs. The receptors shown here come from a boy aged 2-9 years in good health and CMV-seronegative. Each CDR3 is given with its conserved first and last residue. Each record gives: D gene, V gene, clone size, J gene, CDR3 protein, CDR3 DNA. D genes are given only for firm matches. Clone size is shown for a subset of rows, as once, few, many or a class of expanded clone.

D gene: TRBD1; V gene: TRBV18; clone size: NA; J gene: TRBJ1-2; CDR3 protein: CASSGMWQGAGYGYTF; CDR3 DNA: TGTGCCAGCTCCGGAATGTGGCAGGGGGCCGGATATGGCTACACCTTC
D gene: NA; V gene: TRBV6-5; clone size: once; J gene: TRBJ1-5; CDR3 protein: CASSYAQGAQPQHF; CDR3 DNA: TGTGCCAGCAGTTATGCGCAGGGCGCCCAGCCCCAGCATTTT
D gene: NA; V gene: TRBV7-9; clone size: NA; J gene: TRBJ2-5; CDR3 protein: CASSLAAAYGGGQYF; CDR3 DNA: TGTGCCAGCAGCTTAGCCGCAGCCTACGGGGGTGGGCAGTACTTC
D gene: NA; V gene: TRBV28; clone size: NA; J gene: TRBJ2-7; CDR3 protein: CASSLSGSASYEQYF; CDR3 DNA: TGTGCCAGCAGTTTATCCGGAAGCGCTTCCTACGAGCAGTACTTC
D gene: NA; V gene: TRBV6-5; clone size: NA; J gene: TRBJ1-1; CDR3 protein: CASSGLGGGTEAFF; CDR3 DNA: TGTGCCAGCAGTGGGTTGGGGGGAGGCACTGAAGCTTTCTTT
D gene: NA; V gene: TRBV5-6; clone size: NA; J gene: TRBJ1-5; CDR3 protein: CASSLEGVQPQHF; CDR3 DNA: TGTGCCAGCAGCTTAGAGGGTGTGCAGCCCCAGCATTTT
D gene: TRBD1; V gene: TRBV19; clone size: NA; J gene: TRBJ2-2; CDR3 protein: CASSHRGLHTGELFF; CDR3 DNA: TGTGCCAGTAGTCACAGGGGGCTTCACACCGGGGAGCTGTTTTTT
D gene: NA; V gene: TRBV28; clone size: NA; J gene: TRBJ2-3; CDR3 protein: CASTLGPRADTQYF; CDR3 DNA: TGTGCCAGCACCTTGGGGCCCAGGGCAGATACGCAGTATTTT
D gene: TRBD1; V gene: TRBV5-1; clone size: NA; J gene: TRBJ1-6; CDR3 protein: CASTDGTGYNSPLHF; CDR3 DNA: TGCGCCAGCACCGACGGGACAGGTTATAATTCACCCCTCCACTTT
D gene: NA; V gene: TRBV2; clone size: NA; J gene: TRBJ1-6; CDR3 protein: CASQGGGSGNSPLHF; CDR3 DNA: TGTGCCAGCCAAGGCGGAGGCAGTGGCAATTCACCCCTCCACTTT
D gene: TRBD1; V gene: TRBV6-6; clone size: once; J gene: TRBJ1-4; CDR3 protein: CASTEGQGNEKLFF; CDR3 DNA: TGTGCCAGCACCGAGGGACAGGGTAATGAAAAACTGTTTTTT
D gene: NA; V gene: TRBV5-1; clone size: once; J gene: TRBJ2-7; CDR3 protein: CASSPGSSYEQYF; CDR3 DNA: TGCGCCAGCTCCCCGGGGAGCTCCTACGAGCAGTACTTC
D gene: NA; V gene: TRBV11-3; clone size: once; J gene: TRBJ2-1; CDR3 protein: CASSPIESGEQFF; CDR3 DNA: TGTGCCAGCAGCCCCATTGAGTCGGGGGAGCAGTTCTTC
D gene: NA; V gene: TRBV6-5; clone size: NA; J gene: TRBJ2-2; CDR3 protein: CASSYSATGELFF; CDR3 DNA: TGTGCCAGCAGTTACTCGGCAACCGGGGAGCTGTTTTTT
D gene: NA; V gene: TRBV27; clone size: NA; J gene: TRBJ1-1; CDR3 protein: CASSLSRNPAGTEAFF; CDR3 DNA: TGTGCCAGCAGTTTGTCCAGGAATCCTGCCGGCACTGAAGCTTTCTTT
D gene: NA; V gene: TRBV25-1; clone size: NA; J gene: TRBJ1-2; CDR3 protein: CASSVTGTYGYTF; CDR3 DNA: TGTGCCAGCAGTGTAACAGGGACCTATGGCTACACCTTC
D gene: NA; V gene: TRBV19; clone size: NA; J gene: TRBJ1-6; CDR3 protein: CASSSYGTLDSSYNSPLHF; CDR3 DNA: TGTGCCAGTAGCTCCTACGGGACACTCGACAGCTCCTATAATTCACCCCTCCACTTT
D gene: NA; V gene: TRBV27; clone size: NA; J gene: TRBJ2-7; CDR3 protein: CASSLSGALYEQYF; CDR3 DNA: TGTGCCAGCAGTTTGTCCGGAGCTCTTTACGAGCAGTACTTC
D gene: NA; V gene: TRBV5-1; clone size: NA; J gene: TRBJ1-3; CDR3 protein: CASSLGSQQPGNTIYF; CDR3 DNA: TGCGCCAGCAGCTTGGGAAGTCAACAGCCTGGAAACACCATATATTTT
D gene: TRBD1; V gene: TRBV30; clone size: NA; J gene: TRBJ2-5; CDR3 protein: CAWSAGQGGETQYF; CDR3 DNA: TGTGCCTGGAGTGCGGGACAGGGGGGAGAGACCCAGTACTTC
D gene: TRBD1; V gene: TRBV7-9; clone size: NA; J gene: TRBJ1-1; CDR3 protein: CASSSSGQGGAQAFF; CDR3 DNA: TGTGCCAGCAGCTCCTCAGGACAGGGAGGTGCTCAAGCTTTCTTT
D gene: NA; V gene: TRBV6-1; clone size: NA; J gene: TRBJ1-5; CDR3 protein: CASSERDYRTQPQHF; CDR3 DNA: TGTGCCAGCAGTGAGAGGGACTATCGGACTCAGCCCCAGCATTTT
D gene: TRBD1; V gene: TRBV2; clone size: NA; J gene: TRBJ1-4; CDR3 protein: CASRTTGGQLFF; CDR3 DNA: TGTGCCAGCAGAACCACAGGGGGCCAACTGTTTTTT
D gene: NA; V gene: TRBV28; clone size: few; J gene: TRBJ2-4; CDR3 protein: CASSLEGLAKNIQYF; CDR3 DNA: TGTGCCAGCAGTTTGGAGGGGCTAGCCAAAAACATTCAGTACTTC
D gene: NA; V gene: TRBV7-9; clone size: NA; J gene: TRBJ2-3; CDR3 protein: CASSLVGFPGGDTQYF; CDR3 DNA: TGTGCCAGCAGCTTAGTAGGCTTCCCAGGAGGAGATACGCAGTATTTT
D gene: NA; V gene: TRBV21-1; clone size: NA; J gene: TRBJ1-5; CDR3 protein: CASSNSRQGQSQPQHF; CDR3 DNA: TGTGCCAGCAGCAATAGTCGGCAGGGGCAATCTCAGCCCCAGCATTTT
D gene: TRBD1; V gene: TRBV6-6; clone size: once; J gene: TRBJ1-3; CDR3 protein: CASSLQGATGNTIYF; CDR3 DNA: TGTGCCAGCAGTTTACAGGGGGCGACCGGAAACACCATATATTTT
D gene: TRBD1; V gene: TRBV6-1; clone size: NA; J gene: TRBJ2-5; CDR3 protein: CASNRDRQETQYF; CDR3 DNA: TGTGCCAGCAACCGGGACAGGCAAGAGACCCAGTACTTC
D gene: NA; V gene: TRBV7-9; clone size: NA; J gene: TRBJ1-2; CDR3 protein: CAGSYRELVDGYTF; CDR3 DNA: TGTGCCGGCTCTTACCGGGAGTTAGTAGATGGCTACACCTTC
D gene: NA; V gene: TRBV6-1; clone size: NA; J gene: TRBJ2-5; CDR3 protein: CASRPRREQETQYF; CDR3 DNA: TGTGCCAGCAGGCCCCGGAGGGAGCAAGAGACCCAGTACTTC
D gene: TRBD1; V gene: TRBV19; clone size: NA; J gene: TRBJ1-5; CDR3 protein: CASTPGGSNQPQHF; CDR3 DNA: TGTGCCAGTACCCCAGGGGGAAGCAATCAGCCCCAGCATTTT
D gene: TRBD1; V gene: TRBV30; clone size: NA; J gene: TRBJ2-4; CDR3 protein: CAWSGPVPSDRGVLSENIQYF; CDR3 DNA: TGTGCCTGGAGTGGGCCGGTCCCATCGGACAGGGGGGTACTTAGCGAAAACATTCAGTACTTC
D gene: NA; V gene: TRBV30; clone size: NA; J gene: TRBJ1-6; CDR3 protein: CAWSVRSSYNSPLHF; CDR3 DNA: TGTGCCTGGAGTGTACGCAGCTCCTATAATTCACCCCTCCACTTT
D gene: NA; V gene: TRBV5-4; clone size: NA; J gene: TRBJ1-6; CDR3 protein: CASSEDIRNSPLHF; CDR3 DNA: TGTGCCAGCAGCGAGGACATCCGTAATTCACCCCTCCACTTT
D gene: TRBD1; V gene: TRBV5-8; clone size: NA; J gene: TRBJ1-1; CDR3 protein: CASSLGQGATEAFF; CDR3 DNA: TGTGCCAGCAGCTTGGGACAGGGGGCAACTGAAGCTTTCTTT
D gene: NA; V gene: TRBV27; clone size: NA; J gene: TRBJ1-6; CDR3 protein: CASSLSGGSYNSPLHF; CDR3 DNA: TGTGCCAGCAGTTTATCGGGGGGTTCCTATAATTCACCCCTCCACTTT
D gene: TRBD1; V gene: TRBV5-1; clone size: NA; J gene: TRBJ1-6; CDR3 protein: CASSPRGQDYNSPLHF; CDR3 DNA: TGCGCCAGCAGCCCCCGTGGACAGGACTATAATTCACCCCTCCACTTT
D gene: NA; V gene: TRBV20-1; clone size: NA; J gene: TRBJ1-1; CDR3 protein: CSATGNTEAFF; CDR3 DNA: TGCAGTGCTACAGGGAACACTGAAGCTTTCTTT
D gene: TRBD2; V gene: TRBV19; clone size: NA; J gene: TRBJ2-3; CDR3 protein: CASSIEGGRASSTDTQYF; CDR3 DNA: TGTGCCAGTAGTATAGAGGGCGGGAGAGCTTCTAGCACAGATACGCAGTATTTT
D gene: TRBD2; V gene: TRBV11-2; clone size: once; J gene: TRBJ2-1; CDR3 protein: CASSLEAGGSSYNEQFF; CDR3 DNA: TGTGCCAGCAGCTTAGAAGCGGGAGGGAGCTCCTACAATGAGCAGTTCTTC
D gene: TRBD2; V gene: TRBV7-6; clone size: NA; J gene: TRBJ2-2; CDR3 protein: CASSQRGSSGRTGELFF; CDR3 DNA: TGTGCCAGCAGCCAACGGGGAAGTAGCGGGAGAACCGGGGAGCTGTTTTTT
D gene: TRBD1; V gene: TRBV10-2; clone size: NA; J gene: TRBJ2-6; CDR3 protein: CASTHLPGQGAPGANVLTF; CDR3 DNA: TGCGCCAGCACGCACTTACCGGGACAGGGGGCGCCTGGGGCCAACGTCCTGACTTTC
D gene: NA; V gene: TRBV21-1; clone size: NA; J gene: TRBJ2-7; CDR3 protein: CASSKAGLAETDYEQYF; CDR3 DNA: TGTGCCAGCAGCAAAGCTGGCCTAGCGGAGACGGACTACGAGCAGTACTTC
D gene: NA; V gene: TRBV2; clone size: NA; J gene: TRBJ2-1; CDR3 protein: CASSGPAGGLSYNEQFF; CDR3 DNA: TGTGCCAGCAGTGGACCGGCCGGGGGGCTATCCTACAATGAGCAGTTCTTC
D gene: NA; V gene: TRBV30; clone size: NA; J gene: TRBJ1-5; CDR3 protein: CAWSGTNNNQPQHF; CDR3 DNA: TGTGCCTGGAGTGGGACAAACAACAATCAGCCCCAGCATTTT
D gene: NA; V gene: TRBV25-1; clone size: NA; J gene: TRBJ1-2; CDR3 protein: CASSERGANYGYTF; CDR3 DNA: TGTGCCAGCAGTGAACGGGGAGCTAACTATGGCTACACCTTC
D gene: TRBD2; V gene: TRBV5-1; clone size: NA; J gene: TRBJ2-3; CDR3 protein: CASSWGLGTSTDTQYF; CDR3 DNA: TGCGCCAGCAGCTGGGGACTAGGAACTAGCACAGATACGCAGTATTTT
D gene: NA; V gene: TRBV2; clone size: NA; J gene: TRBJ1-2; CDR3 protein: CASSPRVWDYGYTF; CDR3 DNA: TGTGCCAGCAGTCCTCGGGTCTGGGACTATGGCTACACCTTC
D gene: NA; V gene: TRBV2; clone size: NA; J gene: TRBJ2-2; CDR3 protein: CASSGYLINTGELFF; CDR3 DNA: TGTGCCAGCAGTGGATACTTAATAAACACCGGGGAGCTGTTTTTT
D gene: TRBD1; V gene: TRBV29-1; clone size: NA; J gene: TRBJ1-2; CDR3 protein: CSDKTGINYGYTF; CDR3 DNA: TGCAGCGATAAGACAGGGATCAACTATGGCTACACCTTC